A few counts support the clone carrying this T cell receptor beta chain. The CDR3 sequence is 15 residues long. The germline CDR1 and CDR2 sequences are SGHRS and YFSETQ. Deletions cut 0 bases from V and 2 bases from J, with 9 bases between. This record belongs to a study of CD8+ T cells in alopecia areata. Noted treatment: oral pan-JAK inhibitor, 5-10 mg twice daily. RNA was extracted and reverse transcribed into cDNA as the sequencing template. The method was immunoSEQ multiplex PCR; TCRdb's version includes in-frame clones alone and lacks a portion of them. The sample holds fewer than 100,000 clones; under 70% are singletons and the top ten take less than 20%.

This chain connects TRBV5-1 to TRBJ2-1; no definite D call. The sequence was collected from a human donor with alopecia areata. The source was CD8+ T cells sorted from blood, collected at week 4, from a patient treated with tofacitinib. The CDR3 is CASSLVGGPYNEQFF. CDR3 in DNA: TGCGCCAGCAGCTTGGTGGGCGGACCCTACAATGAGCAGTTCTTC.